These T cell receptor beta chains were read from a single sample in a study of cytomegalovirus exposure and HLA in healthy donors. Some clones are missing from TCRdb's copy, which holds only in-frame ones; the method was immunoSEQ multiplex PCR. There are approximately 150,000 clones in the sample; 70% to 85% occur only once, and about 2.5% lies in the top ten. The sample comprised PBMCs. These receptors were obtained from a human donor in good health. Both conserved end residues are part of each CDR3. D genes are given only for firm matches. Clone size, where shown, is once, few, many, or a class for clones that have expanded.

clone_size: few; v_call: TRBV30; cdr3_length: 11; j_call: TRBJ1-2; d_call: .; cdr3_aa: CAWSPRDGYTF; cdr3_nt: TGTGCCTGGAGTCCCAGGGATGGCTACACCTTC
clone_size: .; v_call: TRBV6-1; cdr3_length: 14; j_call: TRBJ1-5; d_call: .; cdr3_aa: CASRGRGWDQPQHF; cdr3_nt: TGTGCCAGCAGGGGTAGGGGTTGGGATCAGCCCCAGCATTTT
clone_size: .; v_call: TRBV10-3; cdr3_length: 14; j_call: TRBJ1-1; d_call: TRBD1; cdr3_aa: CAISASDRDTEAFF; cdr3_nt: TGTGCCATCAGTGCTTCGGACAGGGACACTGAAGCTTTCTTT
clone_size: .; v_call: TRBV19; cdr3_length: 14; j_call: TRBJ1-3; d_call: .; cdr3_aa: CASTRGSSGNTIYF; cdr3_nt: TGTGCCAGTACCCGGGGTAGCTCTGGAAACACCATATATTTT
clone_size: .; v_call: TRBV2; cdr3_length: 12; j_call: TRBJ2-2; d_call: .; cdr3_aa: CASAGVPGELFF; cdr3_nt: TGTGCCAGCGCCGGGGTTCCCGGGGAGCTGTTTTTT
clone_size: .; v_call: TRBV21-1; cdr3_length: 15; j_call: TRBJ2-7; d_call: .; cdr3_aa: CASTSPPPSSYEQYF; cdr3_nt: TGTGCCAGCACCTCACCTCCTCCGAGCTCCTACGAGCAGTACTTC
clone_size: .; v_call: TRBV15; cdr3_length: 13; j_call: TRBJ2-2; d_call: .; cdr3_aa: CATEGGARRELFF; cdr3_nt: TGTGCCACCGAGGGGGGGGCGCGAAGGGAGCTGTTTTTT
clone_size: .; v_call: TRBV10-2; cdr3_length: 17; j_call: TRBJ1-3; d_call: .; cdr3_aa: CASSESAAQLSGNTIYF; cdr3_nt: TGCGCCAGCAGTGAGTCAGCCGCGCAACTCTCTGGAAACACCATATATTTT
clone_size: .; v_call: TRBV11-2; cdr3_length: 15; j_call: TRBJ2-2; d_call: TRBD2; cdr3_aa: CASSLLAGGTGELFF; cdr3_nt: TGTGCCAGCAGCTTGCTAGCGGGTGGCACCGGGGAGCTGTTTTTT
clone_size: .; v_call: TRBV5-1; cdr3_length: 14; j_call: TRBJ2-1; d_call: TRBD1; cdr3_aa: CASSLGGQINEQFF; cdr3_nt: TGCGCCAGCAGCTTGGGGGGACAGATCAATGAGCAGTTCTTC
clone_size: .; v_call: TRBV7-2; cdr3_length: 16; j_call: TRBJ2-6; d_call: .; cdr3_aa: CASSPSTNSGANVLTF; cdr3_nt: TGTGCCAGCAGCCCTAGCACTAACTCTGGGGCCAACGTCCTGACTTTC
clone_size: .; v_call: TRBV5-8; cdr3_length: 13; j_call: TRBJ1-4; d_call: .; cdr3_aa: CASSWPSGEKLFF; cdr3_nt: TGTGCCAGCTCTTGGCCCTCGGGTGAAAAACTGTTTTTT
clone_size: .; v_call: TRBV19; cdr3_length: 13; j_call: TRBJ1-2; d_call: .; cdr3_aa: CASSMEGWYGYTF; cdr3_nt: TGTGCCAGTAGTATGGAGGGTTGGTATGGCTACACCTTC
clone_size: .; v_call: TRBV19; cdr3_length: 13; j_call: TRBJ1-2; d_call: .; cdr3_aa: CASSRERVYGYTF; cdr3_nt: TGTGCCAGTAGTCGGGAAAGGGTCTATGGCTACACCTTC
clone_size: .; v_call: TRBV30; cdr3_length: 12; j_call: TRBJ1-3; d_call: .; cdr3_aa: CAWSVFRDTIYF; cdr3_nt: TGTGCCTGGAGTGTATTCCGGGACACCATATATTTT
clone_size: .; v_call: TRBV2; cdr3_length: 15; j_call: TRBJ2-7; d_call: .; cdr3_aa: CASSEAATLVYEQYF; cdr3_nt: TGTGCCAGCAGTGAAGCAGCGACTCTGGTCTACGAGCAGTACTTC
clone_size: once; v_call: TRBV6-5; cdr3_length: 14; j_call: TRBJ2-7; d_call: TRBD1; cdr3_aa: CASSWTGGTYEQYF; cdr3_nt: TGTGCCAGCAGTTGGACAGGGGGAACCTACGAGCAGTACTTC
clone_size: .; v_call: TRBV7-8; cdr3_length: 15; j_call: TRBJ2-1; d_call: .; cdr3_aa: CASSPSTGSYNEQFF; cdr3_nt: TGTGCCAGCAGCCCGTCGACAGGATCCTACAATGAGCAGTTCTTC
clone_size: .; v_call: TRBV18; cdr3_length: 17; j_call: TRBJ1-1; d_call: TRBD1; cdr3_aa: CASSPLRTGSGNTEAFF; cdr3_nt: TGTGCCAGCTCACCACTACGGACAGGGTCGGGGAACACTGAAGCTTTCTTT
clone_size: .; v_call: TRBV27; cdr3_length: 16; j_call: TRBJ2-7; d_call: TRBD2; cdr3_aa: CASSLQGLAATYEQYF; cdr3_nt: TGTGCCAGCAGTTTACAGGGACTAGCGGCGACCTACGAGCAGTACTTC
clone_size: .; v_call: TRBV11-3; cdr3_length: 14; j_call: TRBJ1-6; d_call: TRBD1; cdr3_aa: CASSLGQSNSPLHF; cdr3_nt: TGTGCCAGCAGCTTGGGACAGAGTAATTCACCCCTCCACTTT
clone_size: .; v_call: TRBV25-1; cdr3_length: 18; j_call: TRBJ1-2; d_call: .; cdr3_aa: CASSESTGFQLGNYGYTF; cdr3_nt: TGTGCCAGCAGTGAATCCACAGGGTTCCAGCTTGGTAACTATGGCTACACCTTC
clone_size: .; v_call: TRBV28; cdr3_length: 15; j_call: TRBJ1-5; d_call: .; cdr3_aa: CASSSRAGEDQPQHF; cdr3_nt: TGTGCCAGCAGTAGCAGGGCTGGGGAGGATCAGCCCCAGCATTTT
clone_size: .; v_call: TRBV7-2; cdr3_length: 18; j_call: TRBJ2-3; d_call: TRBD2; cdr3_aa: CASSLVRSASGNTDTQYF; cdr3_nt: TGTGCCAGCAGCTTAGTAAGGTCGGCTAGCGGCAACACAGATACGCAGTATTTT
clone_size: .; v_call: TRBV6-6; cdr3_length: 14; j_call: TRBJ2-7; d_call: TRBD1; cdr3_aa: CASSSGTGVYEQYF; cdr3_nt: TGTGCCAGCAGTTCCGGGACAGGGGTGTACGAGCAGTACTTC
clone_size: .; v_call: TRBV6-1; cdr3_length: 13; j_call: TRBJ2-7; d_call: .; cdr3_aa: CASSPPRSYEQYF; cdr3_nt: TGTGCCAGCAGTCCCCCGAGGTCCTACGAGCAGTACTTC
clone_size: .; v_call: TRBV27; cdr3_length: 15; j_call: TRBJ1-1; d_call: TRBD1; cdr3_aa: CASSSGGRMNTEAFF; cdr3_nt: TGTGCCAGCAGTTCAGGGGGGCGGATGAACACTGAAGCTTTCTTT
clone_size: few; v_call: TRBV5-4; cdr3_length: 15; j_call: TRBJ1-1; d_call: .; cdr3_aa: CASTEPKTGNTEAFF; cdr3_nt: TGTGCCAGCACCGAACCAAAGACAGGGAACACTGAAGCTTTCTTT
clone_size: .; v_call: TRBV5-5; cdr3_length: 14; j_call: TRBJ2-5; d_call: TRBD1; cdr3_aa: CASLQGARQETQYF; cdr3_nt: TGTGCCAGCTTACAGGGGGCACGACAAGAGACCCAGTACTTC
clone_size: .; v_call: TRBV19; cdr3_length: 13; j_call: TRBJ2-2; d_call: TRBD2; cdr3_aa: CARSGRNTGELFF; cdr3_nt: TGTGCCAGGAGCGGGAGGAACACCGGGGAGCTGTTTTTT
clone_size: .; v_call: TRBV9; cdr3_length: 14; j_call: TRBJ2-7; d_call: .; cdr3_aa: CASSVDLGAYEQYF; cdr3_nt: TGTGCCAGCAGCGTAGACCTAGGGGCCTACGAGCAGTACTTC
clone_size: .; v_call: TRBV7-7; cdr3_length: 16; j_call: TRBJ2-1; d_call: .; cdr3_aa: CASSLNAGTRYNEQFF; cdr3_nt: TGTGCTAGCAGCTTAAATGCGGGGACGCGCTACAATGAGCAGTTCTTC
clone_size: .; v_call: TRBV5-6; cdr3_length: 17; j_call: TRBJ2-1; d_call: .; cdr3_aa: CASSFPSVRGYYNEQFF; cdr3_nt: TGTGCCAGCAGCTTTCCATCGGTGAGAGGATACTACAATGAGCAGTTCTTC
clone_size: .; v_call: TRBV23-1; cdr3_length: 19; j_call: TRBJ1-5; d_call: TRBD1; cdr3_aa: CASSQSTGPRAYSNQPQHF; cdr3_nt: TGCGCCAGCAGTCAATCGACAGGGCCCAGGGCTTATAGCAATCAGCCCCAGCATTTT
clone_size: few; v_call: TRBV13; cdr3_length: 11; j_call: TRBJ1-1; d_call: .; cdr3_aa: CASSPGAEAFF; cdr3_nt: TGTGCCAGCAGCCCGGGGGCTGAAGCTTTCTTT
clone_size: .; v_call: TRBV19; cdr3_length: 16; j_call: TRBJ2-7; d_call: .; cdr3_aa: CASSIDLGGGFYEQYF; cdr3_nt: TGTGCCAGTAGTATAGATCTAGGGGGGGGTTTCTACGAGCAGTACTTC
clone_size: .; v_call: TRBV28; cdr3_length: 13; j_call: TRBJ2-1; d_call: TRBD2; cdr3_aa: CASNWGGYNEQFF; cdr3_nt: TGTGCCAGCAATTGGGGAGGGTACAATGAGCAGTTCTTC